One TCR beta chain is described in this entry. What it recognizes is unknown. There were approximately 3,600 ng of total RNA used for each TCR library. TCRdb re-analyzed the 5' RACE reads; it lists each CDR3 protein once, without DNA. The listing records 400,000 to 500,000 distinct CDR3 sequences. The data derive from a study of monozygotic twins with inflammatory bowel disease. Germline V CDR1 and CDR2: SGHTA, FQGNSA. The CDR3 runs to 17 residues. General study points: Patients with IBD had less TCRbeta diversity (inverse Simpson) than their healthy co-twins. Relative to healthy twins, IBD patients had fewer clonotypes in common with others, a gap that was especially apparent with disease activity.

Sequences were obtained from blood. The chain couples TRBV7-2 to TRBJ2-3; TCRdb selects TRBD1, and the lack of DNA leaves this call unchecked. The TCR originated in a human donor with ulcerative colitis or Crohn's disease, or a healthy co-twin of an affected twin (not recorded which). The CDR3 region is CASSLWLAGVSTDTQYF.